Detailed here is one T cell receptor beta chain. Its antigen is undetermined. The PBMCs were taken from roughly 9.3 ml of fresh peripheral blood. Germline CDR1 and CDR2: DFQATT and SNEGSKA (reference sequence). Trimming left V 7 bases short and J 14 bases short, with 18 bases between. The CDR3 covers 11 residues. This sample stems from a study of T cells in Graves' hyperthyroidism and ophthalmopathy. Overall study: Peripheral blood was drawn at first diagnosis, prior to all treatment. Overall study results and limits: Most thyroid-expanded clonotypes above 0.001 were also found in blood. Stable hyperthyroidism was separated from ophthalmopathy by a model based on 13 V-J features.

The investigators amplified TCR beta CDR3 regions from RNA transcripts. The HTBI primer set served for first-round RT-PCR of the TCR CDR3. TCRdb independently ran MiXCR on the multiplex PCR reads; one entry per CDR3 protein. The table has 300,000 to 400,000 distinct CDR3 sequences, approximately 14% seen once. The TCR comes from a woman in her fifties or sixties with Graves' hyperthyroidism. Sequenced input: blood. This sequence joins TRBV20-1 and TRBJ2-1; D gene unclear. The CDR3: CSVRVPSTEFF. CDR3 in DNA: TGCAGTGTAAGGGTCCCCTCCACCGAGTTCTTC.